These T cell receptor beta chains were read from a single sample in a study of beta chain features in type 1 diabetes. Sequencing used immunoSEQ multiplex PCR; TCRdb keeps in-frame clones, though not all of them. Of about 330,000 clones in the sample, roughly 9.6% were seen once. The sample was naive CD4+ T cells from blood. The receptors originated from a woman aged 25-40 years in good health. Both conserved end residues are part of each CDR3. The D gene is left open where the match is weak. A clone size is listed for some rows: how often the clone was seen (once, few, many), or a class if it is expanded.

CASSPKTGIEKLFF	TGTGCCAGCTCACCGAAGACAGGGATTGAAAAACTGTTTTTT	.	TRBV18	TRBD1	TRBJ1-4
CASTRGGQETQYF	TGTGCCAGCACCCGCGGGGGCCAAGAGACCCAGTACTTC	.	TRBV9	TRBD2	TRBJ2-5
CASSYRDRDTEAFF	TGCGCCAGCAGCTACCGGGACAGGGACACTGAAGCTTTCTTT	many	TRBV23-1	TRBD1	TRBJ1-1
CAISVGQGVTEAFF	TGTGCCATCAGTGTCGGACAGGGGGTCACTGAAGCTTTCTTT	.	TRBV10-3	TRBD1	TRBJ1-1
CASSWGTGGAEAFF	TGCGCCAGCAGCTGGGGGACAGGAGGAGCTGAAGCTTTCTTT	.	TRBV5-1	TRBD1	TRBJ1-1
CASSSGQMNTEAFF	TGTGCCAGCAGCTCCGGACAGATGAACACTGAAGCTTTCTTT	.	TRBV7-9	.	TRBJ1-1
CASSAGQGSYNEQFF	TGTGCCAGCAGCGCCGGACAGGGTTCGTACAATGAGCAGTTCTTC	.	TRBV11-1	TRBD1	TRBJ2-1
CASSEQGRPDYGYTF	TGTGCCAGCAGTGAACAGGGGCGGCCCGACTATGGCTACACCTTC	.	TRBV27	TRBD1	TRBJ1-2
CASSPEIEAFF	TGTGCCAGCAGTCCGGAGATTGAAGCTTTCTTT	.	TRBV6-5	.	TRBJ1-1
CASRSVEAGEVFHEQFF	TGTGCCAGTAGGTCGGTAGAGGCGGGAGAAGTCTTCCATGAGCAGTTCTTC	few	TRBV19	TRBD2	TRBJ2-1
CASSQVVTENQPQHF	TGCGCCAGCAGCCAAGTCGTGACAGAGAATCAGCCCCAGCATTTT	.	TRBV4-3	.	TRBJ1-5
CASSVDGTSNEQFF	TGTGCCAGCAGCGTAGATGGGACTAGCAATGAGCAGTTCTTC	.	TRBV9	TRBD2	TRBJ2-1
CASSRGSSAGGGDTQYF	TGTGCCAGCAGCCGGGGGTCCTCGGCGGGAGGGGGAGATACGCAGTATTTT	.	TRBV5-4	TRBD2	TRBJ2-3
CASIKLAGGPYNEQFF	TGTGCCAGCATTAAACTAGCGGGAGGCCCCTACAATGAGCAGTTCTTC	.	TRBV25-1	TRBD2	TRBJ2-1
CASSPDTNNEQFF	TGTGCCAGCTCACCTGACACCAACAATGAGCAGTTCTTC	few	TRBV18	.	TRBJ2-1